The 24 T cell receptor beta chains reported below all come from one sample, sequenced in a study of early T cells in non-severe SARS-CoV-2 infection. TCRdb independently ran MiXCR on the 5' RACE reads; one entry per CDR3 protein. The table shows tens of thousands of distinct CDR3 sequences, with about 9% occurring only once. Sequencing input: whole blood. The receptors here all came from an adult who was a healthcare worker with PCR-confirmed SARS-CoV-2 infection or an uninfected control (not recorded which).

The CDR3 nucleotides read TGCGCCAGCAGTTCCGGACTAGCGGGGAACAATGAGCAGTTCTTC. Translation gives CASSSGLAGNNEQFF. The J gene is TRBJ2-1, the V gene TRBV10-1; 12 nucleotides line up with TRBD2. This CDR3 spans 15 amino acids. The J segment lost 5 bases and the V segment lost 5 bases, leaving 4 bases of the junction unmatched. Germline CDR1 is WNHNN and CDR2 is SYGVQD (reference sequence).

This clonotype was seen a handful of times. V and J are TRBV9 and TRBJ2-7, with a possible D match to TRBD1 (5 bases). Germline V gene data show CDR1 as SGDLS and CDR2 as YYNGEE. CDR3 length: 14 residues. Trimming pared 0 bases from V and 4 bases from J, leaving 11 bases between. CDR3 residues: CASSVGQGGYEQYF. The CDR3 nucleotides are TGTGCCAGCAGCGTAGGGCAGGGTGGATACGAGCAGTACTTC.

Ten or more counts support this clonotype. V is TRBV13 and J is TRBJ2-7; 8 bases fit TRBD2. The V segment lost 7 bases and the J segment 3 bases; nucleotides outside the gene matches: 8. Germline values: CDR1 PRHDT, CDR2 FYEKMQ (reference sequence). This CDR3 comprises 14 residues. The CDR3: CASTQRGPFYEQYF. CDR3 nucleotides: TGTGCCAGCACCCAGCGGGGGCCATTCTACGAGCAGTACTTC.

The chain recombines TRBV20-1 with TRBJ2-3; D is uncertain. The CDR3 covers 15 residues. V was shortened by 0 bases and J by 2 bases, with 12 bases between the two germline ends. Germline values: CDR1 DFQATT, CDR2 SNEGSKA (reference sequence). CDR3 protein: CSARDSVQNTDTQYF. CDR3 nucleotide sequence: TGCAGTGCTAGAGATAGTGTACAGAACACAGATACGCAGTATTTT.

In this sample, this clonotype turned up many times. The CDR3 here is CASSQGQVFNGYTF. Here the CDR3 DNA reads TGTGCCAGCAGCCAAGGACAGGTTTTTAATGGCTACACCTTC. The chain couples TRBV4-2 to TRBJ1-2, with a possible D match to TRBD1 (6 bases). Trimming shortened V by 1 base and J by 6 bases, and 12 bases separated the two germline ends. Germline V lookup: CDR1 LGHNA, CDR2 YNFKEQ. The CDR3 spans 14 residues.

This clonotype was observed a few times. V gene TRBV10-1 combines with J gene TRBJ2-1; 8 bases line up with TRBD2. V gave up 1 base and J gave up 8 bases; unmatched junction bases: 10. Germline V gene data show CDR1 as WNHNN and CDR2 as SYGVQD (reference sequence). CDR3 length: 16 residues. For the CDR3, the DNA is TGCGCCAGCAGTGAGTTCTCCGGGACTAGTAGTTATGAGCAGTTCTTC. This sequence encodes CASSEFSGTSSYEQFF.

This clonotype showed up many times. The chain carries TRBV7-3 and TRBJ2-3, with D possibly TRBD2 on 6 matching bases. The ends were cut back, 3 bases at V and 5 bases at J, with 12 bases in the middle. Germline V gene data show CDR1 as SGHTA and CDR2 as FQGTGA. This CDR3 spans 14 amino acids. CDR3 coding DNA: TGTGCCAGCAGCTTGACGGGGCGGGGAGATACGCAGTATTTT. Translated, it gives CASSLTGRGDTQYF.

The chain carries TRBV7-6 and TRBJ1-5, with a possible D match to TRBD1 (5 bases). The CDR3 has 12 amino acids. V was trimmed by 4 bases and J by 7 bases, leaving 8 bases between them. Germline CDR1 SGHVS, CDR2 FNYEAQ. The CDR3, as DNA: TGTGCCAGCAGCTCCCAGGGACAGCCCCAGCATTTT. Its translation: CASSSQGQPQHF.

This clonotype has only a few counts. The V gene is TRBV29-1, the J gene TRBJ2-4, with D possibly matching TRBD1 (5 bases). The CDR3 totals 11 residues. Trimming took off 6 bases at V and 5 bases at J, with 8 bases between the two ends. Germline CDR1 SQVTM, CDR2 ANQGSEA. CDR3 nucleotides: TGCAGCGTGGCGACAGAAAACATTCAGTACTTC. It codes for CSVATENIQYF. The full variable domain, in which reference TRBV29-1 and TRBJ2-4 provide the parts outside the CDR3, is SAVISQKPSRDICQRGTSLTIQCQVDSQVTMMFWYRQQPGQSLTLIATANQGSEATYESGFVIDKFPISRPNLTFSTLTVSNMSPEDSSIYLCSVATENIQYFGAGTRLSVL.

The chain has TRBV20-1 and TRBJ1-5, with TRBD1 as a possible D gene (6 bases). The CDR3 is made up of 17 amino acids. Germline V gives CDR1 DFQATT, CDR2 SNEGSKA (reference sequence). V lost 3 bases and J lost 1, with 19 bases in between. CDR3 amino acids: CSASQVRADRSNQPQHF. The CDR3 nucleotides read TGCAGTGCTAGCCAAGTTCGGGCGGACAGAAGCAATCAGCCCCAGCATTTT.

This clonotype came up many times. The DNA of the CDR3 is TGCGCCAGCAGTGAGGATAACGGCGGGAGCCGGTACGAGCAGTACTTC. This codes for CASSEDNGGSRYEQYF. The gene calls are TRBV10-1 and TRBJ2-7, with TRBD2 identical over 7 bases. J gave up 4 bases and V 2 bases, and 11 bases lay outside the gene matches. There are 16 residues in the CDR3. Germline V CDR1 and CDR2: WNHNN, SYGVQD (reference sequence).

The chain is built from TRBV6-2 or TRBV6-3 and TRBJ2-4, with a tentative D call TRBD2 (6 bases). The CDR3 length is 12 residues. Trimming pared 7 bases from V and 6 bases from J, leaving 10 bases between. CDR1 and CDR2 (germline): MNHEY, SVGEGT. For the CDR3, the DNA is TGTGCCAGCAAAAGTAGCGGAAACATTCAGTACTTC. This gives the protein CASKSSGNIQYF.

This clonotype was counted between two and nine times. V is TRBV4-1 and J is TRBJ1-3; D uncertain. CDR3 length: 20 amino acids. Germline CDR1 and CDR2: MGHRA and YSYEKL. Deletions cut 0 bases from V and 2 bases from J, with 23 bases between. DNA for the CDR3: TGCGCCAGCAGCCAAGATATTAGCGCCTTGACTCGGGCGCCTGGAAACACCATATATTTT. It yields the protein CASSQDISALTRAPGNTIYF.

This clonotype has at least ten counts. V and J are TRBV27 and TRBJ2-6; 10 nucleotides align to TRBD1. The germline V gene has CDR1 MNHEY and CDR2 SMNVEV (reference sequence). J gave up 0 bases and V 5 bases, and 10 bases lay outside the gene matches. This CDR3 has 19 residues. Written as DNA, the CDR3 is TGTGCCAGCAGTACCTATTCACGGGACAGGGGCTCTGGGGCCAACGTCCTGACTTTC. Its protein is CASSTYSRDRGSGANVLTF.

The chain joins TRBV6-5 to TRBJ2-1, with 8 bases identical to TRBD2. Germline trimming cut 2 bases from V and 9 bases from J; bases unmatched to any gene: 6. This CDR3 contains 14 residues. Germline values: CDR1 MNHEY, CDR2 SVGAGI. CDR3 bases: TGTGCCAGCAGTTACGCGGGACTAGGCGGTGAGCAGTTCTTC. Protein sequence: CASSYAGLGGEQFF.

The chain employs TRBV29-1 and TRBJ2-1; the match to TRBD1 covers 11 bases. This CDR3 comprises 14 residues. CDR1 SQVTM and CDR2 ANQGSEA come from the germline V gene. Trimming removed 7 bases from V and 3 bases from J; junction bases left unmatched: 5. CDR3 nucleotides: TGCAGCGGCGGACAGGGGGCGAGCTACAATGAGCAGTTCTTC. This sequence encodes CSGGQGASYNEQFF.

The sample holds a few counts of this clonotype. The chain combines TRBV7-8 with TRBJ1-5; D is uncertain. In germline, CDR1 is SGHVS, CDR2 FQNEAQ. The CDR3 has 14 residues. V shed 8 bases and J shed 0 bases, with 11 bases lying between them. The CDR3 bases are TGTGCCAGCTCCGTTGTTTATAGCAATCAGCCCCAGCATTTT. It translates to CASSVVYSNQPQHF.

This clonotype was detected ten times or more. This chain connects TRBV6-5 to TRBJ1-2; the match to TRBD1 covers 8 bases. Germline-derived CDR1 and CDR2 are MNHEY and SVGAGI. The CDR3 is 14 amino acids. The trim removed 2 bases at V and 3 bases at J, leaving 2 bases unmatched. CDR3 residues: CASSYGQGDYGYTF. The CDR3 DNA is TGTGCCAGCAGTTACGGACAGGGTGACTATGGCTACACCTTC.

This clonotype was seen at least ten times. CDR3 in amino acids: CASSRTSGSGTQYF. CDR3 sequence (DNA): TGTGCCAGCAGCCGGACTAGCGGGAGTGGGACGCAGTATTTT. This chain joins TRBV12-3 or TRBV12-4 and TRBJ2-3; TRBD2 matches 13 bases. This CDR3 is 14 amino acids long. Trimming at V came to 6 bases and at J to 9 bases, leaving 6 bases not matched to a gene.

This clonotype was recorded many times. The chain links TRBV3-1 to TRBJ2-1, with TRBD2 matching over 12 bases. This CDR3 has 17 residues. V lost 4 bases to trimming and J lost 5 bases; unmatched junction nucleotides: 9. Germline values: CDR1 LGHDT, CDR2 YNNKEL (reference sequence). CDR3 in DNA: TGTGCCAGCAGCCGCCCGGTGACTAGCGGGGGCAACAATGAGCAGTTCTTC. Translating it yields CASSRPVTSGGNNEQFF.

A few counts support this clonotype. This sequence joins TRBV29-1 and TRBJ1-1; no firm D call. Trimming took 4 bases from V and 0 from J, leaving 9 bases between them. In germline, CDR1 is SQVTM, CDR2 ANQGSEA. The CDR3 is made up of 13 amino acids. The CDR3 spells CSVGAVMNTEAFF. CDR3 coding DNA: TGCAGCGTTGGAGCGGTGATGAACACTGAAGCTTTCTTT.

In this sample, this clonotype turned up a few times. The chain is built from TRBV11-2 and TRBJ2-3, with D perhaps matching TRBD2 (6 bases). From germline, CDR1 is SGHAT and CDR2 FQNNGV. Deletions cut 4 bases from V and 6 bases from J, with 17 bases between. CDR3 size: 15 residues. This CDR3 is CASSSPGGVKDTQYF. The CDR3 DNA is TGTGCCAGCAGCTCCCCCGGAGGGGTAAAGGATACGCAGTATTTT.

This clonotype was seen many times. The chain is built from TRBV2 and TRBJ2-3, with unresolved D. V dropped 6 bases and J dropped 3 bases, with 13 bases sitting between them. The CDR3 runs 14 residues. The germline CDR1 and CDR2 sequences are SNHLY and FYNNEI. Here the CDR3 DNA reads TGTGCCAGCAGCGAACAACACGGGACAGATACGCAGTATTTT. Its translation is CASSEQHGTDTQYF.

This clonotype was seen only a few times. The CDR3 DNA sequence: TGCGCCAGCAGCTTGGAGCGGGGGGATACGCAGTATTTT. It codes for CASSLERGDTQYF. The chain links TRBV5-1 to TRBJ2-3, with 8 bases aligning to TRBD2. V lost 0 bases and J lost 6; bases outside the gene matches: 0. The CDR3 length is 13 residues. Per germline, CDR1 SGHRS and CDR2 YFSETQ.